The 5 T cell receptor beta chains presented below share a single source sample, sequenced in a study of blood T cell repertoires in COVID-19. Sequencing used immunoSEQ multiplex PCR; TCRdb keeps in-frame clones, though not all of them. The profile shows over 90,000 clones, roughly 84% of them singletons. Sequenced material: peripheral blood. The receptors shown here come from a human donor in a cohort sampled during active COVID-19.

The chain carries TRBV6-2 or TRBV6-3 and TRBJ1-1, with a tentative D call TRBD1 (5 bases). V was pared by 1 base and J by 7 bases, with 7 bases between. The CDR3 is 12 amino acids. The germline V gene encodes CDR1 MNHEY and CDR2 SVGEGT. DNA of the CDR3: TGTGCCAGCAGTTACTGGGGCATTGAAGCTTTCTTT. Protein product: CASSYWGIEAFF.

The rearrangement links TRBV19 to TRBJ1-5; unclear D gene. Per germline, CDR1 LNHDA and CDR2 SQIVND (reference sequence). Trimming stripped 1 base from V and 4 bases from J, with 11 bases between. The CDR3 is 15 amino acids. The CDR3 nucleotides are TGTGCCAGTAGTATAGGCCGGAGCAGAAATCAGCCCCAGCATTTT. Its translation is CASSIGRSRNQPQHF. Drawing the rest from reference TRBV19 and TRBJ1-5, the complete variable domain is DGGITQSPKYLFRKEGQNVTLSCEQNLNHDAMYWYRQDPGQGLRLIYYSQIVNDFQKGDIAEGYSVSREKKESFPLTVTSAQKNPTAFYLCASSIGRSRNQPQHFGDGTRLSIL.

The CDR3 loop reads CASSPNRGNNQPQHF. The DNA of the CDR3 is TGTGCCAGCAGCCCAAACAGGGGGAATAATCAGCCCCAGCATTTT. The rearrangement joins TRBV2 to TRBJ1-5; 8 nucleotides agree with TRBD1. The CDR3 runs to 15 residues. V shed 6 bases, J shed 4 bases, and the junction held 8 bases outside the gene matches. The germline V gene has CDR1 SNHLY and CDR2 FYNNEI.

The chain employs TRBV5-1 and TRBJ1-1; possibly TRBD1 for D (5 bases). The CDR3 has 14 amino acids. Trimming removed 0 bases from V and 4 bases from J, with 10 bases in between. The germline CDR1 and CDR2 sequences are SGHRS and YFSETQ. DNA for the CDR3: TGCGCCAGCAGCTTGGCCGGGGGTGGCACTGAAGCTTTCTTT. Translation gives CASSLAGGGTEAFF.

The chain employs TRBV2 and TRBJ2-5; the match to TRBD2 covers 11 bases. The CDR3 has 15 amino acids. The V segment lost 3 bases and the J segment 4 bases; nucleotides outside the gene matches: 4. Germline assignment: CDR1 SNHLY and CDR2 FYNNEI. CDR3 in DNA: TGTGCCAGCAGTGAGATAGCGGGGGGGCGAGAGACCCAGTACTTC. It specifies CASSEIAGGRETQYF.